This is a list of T cell receptor beta chains from one sample in a study of cytomegalovirus exposure and HLA in healthy donors. Profiled with immunoSEQ multiplex PCR; TCRdb holds only in-frame clones, not every one. The profile shows 250,000 or so clones, roughly 90% of them singletons. Source material: PBMCs. Receptor source: a woman aged 18-29 years in good health and CMV-seronegative. Each CDR3 is given with its conserved first and last residue. Each record gives: V gene, D gene, clone size, J gene, CDR3 protein, CDR3 DNA. The D gene is left open where the match is weak. Rows may omit the clone size; those that give it use once, few, many or a size class.

TRBV6-5	NA	NA	TRBJ2-1	CASSSTTRSYEQFF	TGTGCCAGCAGTTCCACTACTAGATCCTATGAGCAGTTCTTC
TRBV6-6	NA	NA	TRBJ1-2	CASLGDGYTF	TGTGCCAGCCTAGGGGATGGCTACACCTTC
TRBV29-1	NA	NA	TRBJ2-1	CSVDPGEQFF	TGCAGCGTTGACCCCGGGGAGCAGTTCTTC
TRBV10-3	TRBD1	NA	TRBJ1-2	CAISGGPRDRPENYGYTF	TGTGCCATCAGTGGCGGGCCCCGGGACAGACCGGAAAACTATGGCTACACCTTC
TRBV28	NA	NA	TRBJ1-4	CASSSSGSVEEKLFF	TGTGCCAGCAGTTCGTCAGGCTCCGTTGAGGAAAAACTGTTTTTT
TRBV4-1	TRBD2	NA	TRBJ2-3	CASSQDGTSGGPTDTQYF	TGCGCCAGCAGCCAAGACGGGACTAGCGGGGGCCCCACAGATACGCAGTATTTT
TRBV28	NA	once	TRBJ1-2	CASSLASRGYGYTF	TGTGCCAGCAGTTTAGCTAGCAGGGGCTATGGCTACACCTTC
TRBV5-4	NA	few	TRBJ2-2	CASGMTSTAGELFF	TGTGCCAGCGGCATGACTAGTACCGCCGGGGAGCTGTTTTTT
TRBV9	NA	NA	TRBJ1-3	CASSVGGASSGNTIYF	TGTGCCAGCAGCGTAGGTGGGGCCAGCTCTGGAAACACCATATATTTT
TRBV29-1	TRBD1	NA	TRBJ1-4	CSVGQGSVKEKLFF	TGCAGCGTCGGACAGGGGAGTGTAAAAGAAAAACTGTTTTTT
TRBV11-2	TRBD1	NA	TRBJ1-1	CASSPRQGNTEAFF	TGTGCCAGCAGCCCCAGACAGGGAAACACTGAAGCTTTCTTT
TRBV9	TRBD1	NA	TRBJ2-3	CASSVWGQGNTDTQYF	TGTGCCAGCAGCGTATGGGGACAGGGGAACACAGATACGCAGTATTTT
TRBV11-2	NA	NA	TRBJ2-5	CASSLGSAGYHQETQYF	TGTGCCAGCAGCTTAGGTTCGGCAGGGTACCATCAAGAGACCCAGTACTTC
TRBV10-3	TRBD1	NA	TRBJ2-6	CAISEFTSRDRSLSGANVLTF	TGTGCCATCAGTGAGTTTACGTCCCGGGACAGAAGCCTCTCTGGGGCCAACGTCCTGACTTTC
TRBV28	TRBD1	NA	TRBJ1-2	CASSRQGHYGYTF	TGTGCCAGCAGTAGACAGGGCCACTATGGCTACACCTTC
TRBV5-1	NA	NA	TRBJ2-1	CASSLGGRGYNEQFF	TGCGCCAGCAGCTTGGGGGGAAGGGGGTACAATGAGCAGTTCTTC
TRBV4-1	NA	few	TRBJ2-2	CASSQLQVSNTGELFF	TGCGCCAGCAGCCAACTACAGGTCTCGAACACCGGGGAGCTGTTTTTT
TRBV19	TRBD1	NA	TRBJ1-1	CASRNGPGQGASTEAFF	TGTGCCAGTAGAAACGGCCCGGGACAGGGGGCGAGCACTGAAGCTTTCTTT
TRBV4-1	NA	NA	TRBJ1-2	CASSQDRLANYGYTF	TGCGCCAGCAGCCAAGATCGGTTAGCTAACTATGGCTACACCTTC
TRBV6-4	NA	once	TRBJ1-2	CASSDRPRSGGYTF	TGTGCCAGCAGTGACAGGCCCCGGAGTGGTGGCTACACCTTC
TRBV6-5	TRBD1	NA	TRBJ1-3	CASSYDRGPGNTIYF	TGTGCCAGCAGTTACGACAGGGGTCCTGGAAACACCATATATTTT
TRBV14	TRBD2	NA	TRBJ2-3	CASSQGSGGTDTQYF	TGTGCCAGCAGCCAAGGGAGCGGGGGCACAGATACGCAGTATTTT
TRBV27	NA	NA	TRBJ1-4	CASSSQTNEKLFF	TGTGCCAGCAGTTCACAGACTAATGAAAAACTGTTTTTT
TRBV10-3	NA	NA	TRBJ1-6	CASQDNSPLHF	TGTGCCTCTCAGGATAATTCACCCCTCCACTTT
TRBV4-1	NA	NA	TRBJ1-5	CASSHALRDKDQPQHF	TGCGCCAGCAGCCATGCCCTCCGGGACAAGGATCAGCCCCAGCATTTT
TRBV27	TRBD2	NA	TRBJ2-5	CASSPGLGETQYF	TGTGCCAGCAGTCCCGGACTAGGGGAGACCCAGTACTTC
TRBV5-4	TRBD2	NA	TRBJ2-5	CASSRSGGPQETQYF	TGTGCCAGCAGCAGAAGCGGGGGGCCCCAAGAGACCCAGTACTTC
TRBV21-1	NA	NA	TRBJ1-5	CASSKARLEAQPQHF	TGTGCCAGCAGCAAAGCGCGACTCGAGGCACAGCCCCAGCATTTT
TRBV19	NA	once	TRBJ2-7	CASSTRGHTSYEQYF	TGTGCCAGTAGTACCAGGGGCCATACGTCCTACGAGCAGTACTTC
TRBV14	NA	NA	TRBJ1-1	CASSQSLNTEAFF	TGTGCCAGCAGCCAGAGTTTGAACACTGAAGCTTTCTTT
TRBV18	NA	NA	TRBJ1-2	CASSPSREHYGYTF	TGTGCCAGCTCACCGTCGAGGGAGCACTATGGCTACACCTTC
TRBV19	TRBD1	NA	TRBJ2-1	CATRVGGLSYNEQFF	TGTGCCACCAGAGTAGGGGGCCTTTCCTACAATGAGCAGTTCTTC
TRBV14	TRBD2	NA	TRBJ2-1	CASSQDTLQRGYRNEQFF	TGTGCCAGCAGCCAAGATACTCTCCAGCGGGGGTACCGCAATGAGCAGTTCTTC
TRBV2	NA	NA	TRBJ1-1	CASSEVRAYTEAFF	TGTGCCAGCAGTGAGGTGAGGGCGTACACTGAAGCTTTCTTT
TRBV5-1	NA	NA	TRBJ2-1	CASSLILGIGGNEQFF	TGCGCCAGCAGCTTGATCCTAGGTATCGGCGGCAATGAGCAGTTCTTC
TRBV6-1	TRBD2	NA	TRBJ2-2	CASSVPSGLAGFTGELFF	TGTGCCAGCAGTGTCCCAAGCGGCCTAGCGGGGTTCACCGGGGAGCTGTTTTTT
TRBV10-3	NA	NA	TRBJ2-3	CAITAEGDTQYF	TGTGCCATCACGGCAGAGGGAGATACGCAGTATTTT
TRBV2	NA	NA	TRBJ2-1	CAILQLNSYNEQFF	TGTGCCATCCTACAGCTAAACTCCTACAATGAGCAGTTCTTC
TRBV10-3	NA	once	TRBJ1-1	CAISGDRIGEAFF	TGTGCCATCAGTGGCGACAGAATAGGAGAGGCTTTCTTT
TRBV11-2	NA	NA	TRBJ1-1	CASSSTNEAFF	TGTGCCAGCAGCTCCACAAATGAAGCTTTCTTT
TRBV5-1	NA	NA	TRBJ1-1	CASSAGRQNTEAFF	TGCGCCAGCAGCGCGGGACGGCAAAACACTGAAGCTTTCTTT
TRBV10-3	NA	NA	TRBJ2-2	CAISDPGGAQATGELFF	TGTGCCATCAGTGACCCAGGCGGGGCCCAAGCCACCGGGGAGCTGTTTTTT
TRBV4-3	NA	NA	TRBJ2-3	CASSQSGRNTDTQYF	TGCGCCAGCAGCCAATCGGGTCGTAACACAGATACGCAGTATTTT
TRBV6-5	NA	NA	TRBJ1-1	CASSYEENTEAFF	TGTGCCAGCAGTTACGAGGAGAACACTGAAGCTTTCTTT
TRBV5-6	TRBD1	NA	TRBJ1-1	CASSPGTGAINTEAFF	TGTGCCAGCAGCCCCGGGACAGGGGCTATAAACACTGAAGCTTTCTTT
TRBV28	NA	NA	TRBJ2-1	CASTLSPAPNEQFF	TGTGCCAGCACCCTCAGTCCCGCCCCCAATGAGCAGTTCTTC
TRBV28	NA	NA	TRBJ2-1	CASSLERIYNEQFF	TGTGCCAGCAGTTTAGAGCGGATATACAATGAGCAGTTCTTC
TRBV6-6	NA	NA	TRBJ1-6	CASSNDWVGNSPLHF	TGTGCCAGCAGTAACGACTGGGTTGGTAATTCACCCCTCCACTTT
TRBV7-2	NA	NA	TRBJ1-6	CASSLALGLLAYNSPLHF	TGTGCCAGCAGCTTAGCACTAGGTCTTTTGGCCTATAATTCACCCCTCCACTTT
TRBV2	TRBD1	NA	TRBJ2-2	CASTTGAGELFF	TGTGCCAGCACAACAGGGGCCGGGGAGCTGTTTTTT
TRBV27	TRBD1	once	TRBJ1-1	CASRGGSTEAFF	TGTGCCAGCAGAGGGGGCAGCACTGAAGCTTTCTTT
TRBV7-9	NA	NA	TRBJ1-1	CASSTLQGMNTEAFF	TGTGCCAGCAGCACCCTGCAGGGGATGAACACTGAAGCTTTCTTT
TRBV6-5	NA	NA	TRBJ1-1	CASSYPSKGRGEAFF	TGTGCCAGCAGTTACCCGTCCAAAGGGAGGGGCGAAGCTTTCTTT
TRBV28	TRBD2	NA	TRBJ2-7	CASMGGKTYEQYF	TGTGCCAGTATGGGGGGGAAGACCTACGAGCAGTACTTC
TRBV28	NA	NA	TRBJ1-5	CAIREGYQPQHF	TGTGCCATACGAGAGGGTTATCAGCCCCAGCATTTT